This is a list of T cell receptor beta chains from one sample in a study of blood T cell repertoires in COVID-19. Produced via immunoSEQ multiplex PCR; TCRdb's table is partial and in-frame only. The sample lists around 130,000 clones, around nine tenths seen once, with more than 2% in the top ten. Sequencing used peripheral blood. Receptor source: a woman in her 50s with acute or convalescent COVID-19. Each CDR3 is given with its conserved first and last residue. D genes are given only for firm matches. Rows may omit the clone size; those that give it use once, few, many or a size class.

clone_size	v_call	j_call	d_call	cdr3_nt	cdr3_aa
once	TRBV29-1	TRBJ2-3	TRBD2	TGCAGCGTCCGAGGTTCCAGCGGGAGGATCACAGATACGCAGTATTTT	CSVRGSSGRITDTQYF
NA	TRBV2	TRBJ1-1	NA	TGTGCCAGCAGCGCGGACAAGAACACTGAAGCTTTCTTT	CASSADKNTEAFF
NA	TRBV2	TRBJ2-1	TRBD2	TGTGCCAGCAGTCCCTCTTGGACTAGTCGGAGCTCCTACAATGAGCAGTTCTTC	CASSPSWTSRSSYNEQFF
NA	TRBV5-1	TRBJ1-2	TRBD1	TGCGCCAGCAGCCTTGACAGGGACTCCTACACCTTC	CASSLDRDSYTF
NA	TRBV5-4	TRBJ1-4	NA	TGTGCCGGGAGTTCTGCAACTAATGAAAAACTGTTTTTT	CAGSSATNEKLFF
NA	TRBV6-2/TRBV6-3	TRBJ2-5	TRBD1	TGTGCCAGCAGTCGACAGGGCCAAGAGACCCAGTACTTC	CASSRQGQETQYF
NA	TRBV9	TRBJ2-3	TRBD2	TGTGCCAGCAGCCCGCGAGGGCGGGAGATGGGAACAGATACGCAGTATTTT	CASSPRGREMGTDTQYF
NA	TRBV5-4	TRBJ1-1	NA	TGTGCCAGCAGCTTCGGGGGGAACGCTGAAGCTTTCTTT	CASSFGGNAEAFF
NA	TRBV29-1	TRBJ2-5	NA	TGCAGCGTTGTGTCTTACCAAGAGACCCAGTACTTC	CSVVSYQETQYF
NA	TRBV7-2	TRBJ1-2	NA	TGTGCCAGCAGCTTGGCAGGGGCAGGTGGGGGCTACACCTTC	CASSLAGAGGGYTF
NA	TRBV7-2	TRBJ2-1	NA	TGTGCCAGCAGCGTATTTGGGGAGATAGGCTACAATGAGCAGTTCTTC	CASSVFGEIGYNEQFF
NA	TRBV6-2/TRBV6-3	TRBJ1-5	NA	TGTGCCAGCAGTCCAGCGGGGGTAGGGCAGCCCCAGCATTTT	CASSPAGVGQPQHF
NA	TRBV2	TRBJ2-5	NA	TGTGCCAGCAGTGCGGGACATCTTCAAGAGACCCAGTACTTC	CASSAGHLQETQYF
NA	TRBV18	TRBJ2-7	NA	TGTGCCAGCTCACTAGGACAAAGCTTCTACGAGCAGTACTTC	CASSLGQSFYEQYF
NA	TRBV11-2	TRBJ1-1	NA	TGTGCCAGCAGCCGTTACCGGGGGGGCATGAACACTGAAGCTTTCTTT	CASSRYRGGMNTEAFF
NA	TRBV15	TRBJ2-1	NA	TGTGCCACCAGGCCCGAGGGGGAATCTGGGGATGGCAATGAGCAGTTCTTC	CATRPEGESGDGNEQFF
NA	TRBV7-3	TRBJ2-1	NA	TGTGCCAGCAGCTTATTAAACAATGAGCAGTTCTTC	CASSLLNNEQFF
NA	TRBV11-3	TRBJ1-4	NA	TGTGCCAGCAGCTTTACCCGACAGGCTTTCGAAAAACTGTTTTTT	CASSFTRQAFEKLFF
NA	TRBV5-1	TRBJ2-1	TRBD2	TGCGCCAGCAGCGGCCGGGGACTAGCGGCCTCTGGGGCCTACAATGAGCAGTTCTTC	CASSGRGLAASGAYNEQFF
NA	TRBV30	TRBJ1-2	TRBD1	TGTGCCTGGGTAGACAGGGAAGGCGGCTACACCTTC	CAWVDREGGYTF
once	TRBV5-1	TRBJ1-1	NA	TGCGCCAGCAGCTTGGAACGGGGAAACCAAGCTTTCTTT	CASSLERGNQAFF
NA	TRBV29-1	TRBJ1-2	NA	TGCAGCGCCACACAGGGAAGCTATGGCTACACCTTC	CSATQGSYGYTF
NA	TRBV7-8	TRBJ2-1	NA	TGTGCCAGCAGCCACCAGGTGGCGCAGTTCTTC	CASSHQVAQFF
NA	TRBV3-1/TRBV3-2	TRBJ2-3	TRBD2	TGTGCCAGCAGCCAACAATGCGGGAGGGCCGTAGATACGCAGTATTTT	CASSQQCGRAVDTQYF
NA	TRBV6-6	TRBJ1-2	NA	TGTGCCAGCAGTTACCCCCTCCAGGGTAGCTATGGCTACACCTTC	CASSYPLQGSYGYTF
NA	TRBV3-1/TRBV3-2	TRBJ2-7	NA	TGTGCCAGCAGCCTGGGACTGTTATCCTACGAGCAGTACTTC	CASSLGLLSYEQYF
NA	TRBV7-8	TRBJ1-4	NA	TGTGCCAGCAGCAGGCGGGAGGGGCAAGAAAAACTGTTTTTT	CASSRREGQEKLFF
NA	TRBV18	TRBJ2-7	NA	TGTGCCAGCTCACCACCCGGGATATACGAGCAGTACTTC	CASSPPGIYEQYF
NA	TRBV3-1/TRBV3-2	TRBJ1-4	NA	TGTGCCAGCAGCCAAGAGGGGGCGGGCAGGGCAACTAATGAAAAACTGTTTTTT	CASSQEGAGRATNEKLFF
NA	TRBV6-1	TRBJ1-3	NA	TGTGCCAGCAGTGAACGGGCTGGAAACACCATATATTTT	CASSERAGNTIYF
NA	TRBV14	TRBJ1-2	NA	TGTGCCAGCAGCCAAGTCTCCGAGGCCTATGGCTACACCTTC	CASSQVSEAYGYTF
NA	TRBV5-4	TRBJ2-3	TRBD2	TGTGCCAGCAGCTTGAGAACTCTAGCGGTCCTCGGCACAGATACGCAGTATTTT	CASSLRTLAVLGTDTQYF
NA	TRBV6-5	TRBJ1-4	NA	TGTGCCAGCGCGCGATTTACTAATGAAAAACTGTTTTTT	CASARFTNEKLFF
NA	TRBV6-5	TRBJ2-1	TRBD2	TGTGCCAGCACAGGGGGGACTAGCGGACGCAATGAGCAGTTCTTC	CASTGGTSGRNEQFF
NA	TRBV27	TRBJ1-2	TRBD1	TGTGCCAGCAGTTTAAGGGGGGGACAGGGCTATGGCTACACCTTC	CASSLRGGQGYGYTF
NA	TRBV9	TRBJ2-3	NA	TGTGCCAGCAGCCCCCGGGGTCGGCCCAGCGATACGCAGTATTTT	CASSPRGRPSDTQYF
NA	TRBV7-2	TRBJ1-5	NA	TGTGCCAGCAGGAGAGGGGGGGGAAATAGCAATCAGCCCCAGCATTTT	CASRRGGGNSNQPQHF
once	TRBV18	TRBJ1-1	TRBD1	TGTGCCAGCTCCCGAGACAGGGGAGAAACTGAAGCTTTCTTT	CASSRDRGETEAFF
NA	TRBV11-3	TRBJ1-3	NA	TGTGCCAGCAGCGGTTCCAGGGAAAGCTTCTCTGGAAACACCATATATTTT	CASSGSRESFSGNTIYF
NA	TRBV18	TRBJ2-3	TRBD2	TGTGCCAGCTCCCAGGGAGGGACCTCAGATACGCAGTATTTT	CASSQGGTSDTQYF
NA	TRBV9	TRBJ1-6	TRBD1	TGTGCCAGCAGCGTAGGACGACAGGGCAATTCACCCCTCCACTTT	CASSVGRQGNSPLHF
NA	TRBV30	TRBJ2-1	NA	TGTGCCTGGAGTGTATGGAGGGATGAGCAGTTCTTC	CAWSVWRDEQFF
NA	TRBV5-6	TRBJ2-3	NA	TGTGCCAGCAGCCGCTACCCCGGACAGTCAACAGATACGCAGTATTTT	CASSRYPGQSTDTQYF
NA	TRBV27	TRBJ1-2	TRBD1	TGTGCCAGCAGTTTGTGGCAGGGGGGCGGCTACACCTTC	CASSLWQGGGYTF
NA	TRBV24-1	TRBJ1-2	NA	TGTGCCACCAGTGACCCCGGGTCCCCGGCCTATGGCTACACCTTC	CATSDPGSPAYGYTF
NA	TRBV5-1	TRBJ1-6	TRBD1	TGCGCCTCAACCAGGGACAGCGGGTCACCCCTCCACTTT	CASTRDSGSPLHF
NA	TRBV6-5	TRBJ1-3	NA	TGTGCCAGCAGTTACTCGTCAGGGGTCGGAAACACCATATATTTT	CASSYSSGVGNTIYF
NA	TRBV3-1/TRBV3-2	TRBJ2-7	NA	TGTGCCAGCAGCCAAGTTGACATAGCGTCGTTCTACGAGCAGTACTTC	CASSQVDIASFYEQYF
NA	TRBV19	TRBJ1-2	TRBD1	TGTGCCAGTAGTATAGCCGGGACAGGGGGGCAGAGATATGGCTACACCTTC	CASSIAGTGGQRYGYTF
NA	TRBV6-1	TRBJ2-7	NA	TGTGCCAGCAGTGAGCGGGCCTACGAGCAGTACTTC	CASSERAYEQYF
once	TRBV12-3/TRBV12-4	TRBJ2-7	NA	TGTGCCAGCAGTTTAGAGTGGCTCCTGGAGCAGTACTTC	CASSLEWLLEQYF